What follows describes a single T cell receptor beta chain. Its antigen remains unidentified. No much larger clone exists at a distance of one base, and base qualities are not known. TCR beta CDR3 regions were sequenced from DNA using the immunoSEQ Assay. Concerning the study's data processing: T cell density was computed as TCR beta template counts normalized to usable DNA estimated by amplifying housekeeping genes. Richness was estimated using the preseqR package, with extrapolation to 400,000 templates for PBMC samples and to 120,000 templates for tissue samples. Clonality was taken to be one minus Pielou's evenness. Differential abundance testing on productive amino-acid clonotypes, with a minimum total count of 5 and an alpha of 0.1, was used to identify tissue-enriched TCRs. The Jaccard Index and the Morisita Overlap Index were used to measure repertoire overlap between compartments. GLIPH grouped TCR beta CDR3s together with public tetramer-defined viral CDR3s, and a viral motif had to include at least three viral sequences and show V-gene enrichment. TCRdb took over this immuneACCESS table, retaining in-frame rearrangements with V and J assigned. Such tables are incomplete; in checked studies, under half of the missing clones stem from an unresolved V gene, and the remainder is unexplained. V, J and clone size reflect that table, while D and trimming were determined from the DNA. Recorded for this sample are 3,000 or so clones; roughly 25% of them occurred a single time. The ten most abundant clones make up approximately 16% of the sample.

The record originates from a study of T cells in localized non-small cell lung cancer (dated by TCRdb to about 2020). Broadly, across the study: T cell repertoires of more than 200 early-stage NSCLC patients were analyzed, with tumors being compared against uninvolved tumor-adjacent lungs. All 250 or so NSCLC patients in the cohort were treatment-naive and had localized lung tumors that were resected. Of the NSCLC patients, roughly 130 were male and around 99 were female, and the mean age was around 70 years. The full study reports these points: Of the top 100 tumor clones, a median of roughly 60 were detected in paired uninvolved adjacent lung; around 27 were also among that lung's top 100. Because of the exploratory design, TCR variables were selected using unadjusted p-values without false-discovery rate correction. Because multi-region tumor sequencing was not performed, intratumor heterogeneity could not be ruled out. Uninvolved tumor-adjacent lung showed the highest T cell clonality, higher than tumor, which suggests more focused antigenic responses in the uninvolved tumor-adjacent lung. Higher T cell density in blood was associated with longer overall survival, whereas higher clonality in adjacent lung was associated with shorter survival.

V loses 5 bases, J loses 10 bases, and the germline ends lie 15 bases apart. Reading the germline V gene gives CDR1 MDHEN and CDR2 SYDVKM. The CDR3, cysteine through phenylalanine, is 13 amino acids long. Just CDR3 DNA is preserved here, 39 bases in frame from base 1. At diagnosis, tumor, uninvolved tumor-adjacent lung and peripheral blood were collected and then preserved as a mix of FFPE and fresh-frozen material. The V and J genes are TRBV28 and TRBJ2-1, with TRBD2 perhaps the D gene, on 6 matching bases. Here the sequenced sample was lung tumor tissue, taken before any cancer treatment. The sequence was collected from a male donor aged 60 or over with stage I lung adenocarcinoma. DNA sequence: TGTGCCAGCAGTACCCCCGGGACTCCGGAGCAGTTCTTC. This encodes CASSTPGTPEQFF.